This TCR beta chain was sequenced in a study of graft-versus-host responses after intestinal transplantation. Turning to the study itself: In this cohort, recipients had multivisceral, liver-intestinal, or isolated intestinal transplants. The study gave all recipients anti-thymocyte globulin induction, then tacrolimus and steroids for roughly 3 years. General study findings and limits: High graft-versus-host to host-versus-graft T cell clonal ratios marked allografts of patients with graft-donor macrochimerism.

Only in-frame clones appear in the TCRdb table, and some are missing; sequencing was by immunoSEQ multiplex PCR. The table lists some 100,000 clones, over 80% of them singletons. In germline, CDR1 is SGHAT, CDR2 FQDESV (reference sequence). This CDR3 is built from 17 residues. The V gene end was trimmed by 5 bases and the J gene end by 6 bases; junction bases not matched to a gene: 9. For this clone: Its antigen is currently unknown.

V usage is TRBV11-1 and J usage is TRBJ2-1, with 14 bases lining up with TRBD2. The input for sequencing was unstimulated CD8+ T cells sorted from spleen or lymph node cells, taken before transplant. The TCR was taken from a human donor who was the organ donor for an intestinal transplant. CDR3 amino acids: CASSPGTSGSPFNEQFF. Written as DNA, the CDR3 is TGTGCCAGCAGCCCCGGGACTAGCGGGAGCCCCTTCAATGAGCAGTTCTTC.